The TCR beta chain described here comes from a study of blood T cell repertoires in COVID-19. Germline V lookup: CDR1 MNHEY, CDR2 SVGAGI. Unmatched junction bases numbered 11, after V lost 6 bases and J lost 6 bases. The CDR3 loop spans 15 amino acids. Repertoires were generated with immunoSEQ multiplex PCR, while TCRdb's copy carries only in-frame clones and drops some. Among about 270,000 clones listed, around nine tenths were seen once. This receptor was obtained from a middle-aged man with active or convalescent COVID-19. Source material: peripheral blood. This sequence joins TRBV6-5 and TRBJ2-7; TRBD1 aligns across 10 bases. The CDR3 is CASRPLDRGFLEQYF. The CDR3 DNA reads as TGTGCCAGCAGACCCCTGGACAGGGGGTTCCTCGAGCAGTACTTC.